The rows below give T cell receptor beta chains drawn from one sample of a study of beta chain features in type 1 diabetes. TCRdb keeps only in-frame clones here, not all; method: immunoSEQ multiplex PCR. The sample lists around 500,000 clones, more than 9.5% occurring once. Input material: naive CD4+ T cells from blood. Source of these receptors: a woman in her late teens or twenties in good health. Each CDR3 is given without its conserved first and last residue. The size entry is marked missing in some rows and otherwise reads once, few, many or a size class.

clone_size: .
j_call: TRBJ1-4
cdr3_length: 13
v_call: TRBV2
cdr3_aa: ASSYRRATNEKLF

clone_size: .
j_call: TRBJ2-1
cdr3_length: 14
v_call: TRBV7-9
cdr3_aa: ASPSPLGGSYNEQF

clone_size: .
j_call: TRBJ2-6
cdr3_length: 11
v_call: TRBV29-1
cdr3_aa: SVGEGGANVLT

clone_size: .
j_call: TRBJ2-1
cdr3_length: 13
v_call: TRBV4-3
cdr3_aa: ASSQEGGNYNEQF

clone_size: few
j_call: TRBJ2-7
cdr3_length: 13
v_call: TRBV5-1
cdr3_aa: ASSPLGSLAREQY

clone_size: .
j_call: TRBJ1-2
cdr3_length: 11
v_call: TRBV2
cdr3_aa: ASSAGGTHGYT

clone_size: .
j_call: TRBJ2-4
cdr3_length: 14
v_call: TRBV4-3
cdr3_aa: ASSQPDRATKNIQY

clone_size: few
j_call: TRBJ2-1
cdr3_length: 10
v_call: TRBV6-6
cdr3_aa: ASSFSYNEQF

clone_size: .
j_call: TRBJ2-2
cdr3_length: 12
v_call: TRBV29-1
cdr3_aa: GMRQDREGGELF

clone_size: few
j_call: TRBJ1-4
cdr3_length: 11
v_call: TRBV29-1
cdr3_aa: SASRGLGEKLF

clone_size: few
j_call: TRBJ1-1
cdr3_length: 11
v_call: TRBV7-9
cdr3_aa: ASSLEEGTEAF

clone_size: many
j_call: TRBJ1-4
cdr3_length: 10
v_call: TRBV29-1
cdr3_aa: SVRTGFEKLF

clone_size: few
j_call: TRBJ2-5
cdr3_length: 12
v_call: TRBV7-3
cdr3_aa: ASSFSGGQETQY

clone_size: few
j_call: TRBJ2-3
cdr3_length: 11
v_call: TRBV7-2
cdr3_aa: ASRAGYPGTQY

clone_size: .
j_call: TRBJ2-3
cdr3_length: 13
v_call: TRBV6-1
cdr3_aa: ASTEGGTSTDTQY

clone_size: few
j_call: TRBJ2-3
cdr3_length: 14
v_call: TRBV7-8
cdr3_aa: ASSPFPKGTRVTQY

clone_size: .
j_call: TRBJ2-5
cdr3_length: 13
v_call: TRBV6-5
cdr3_aa: ASILTRGREETQY

clone_size: few
j_call: TRBJ2-4
cdr3_length: 12
v_call: TRBV4-1
cdr3_aa: ASSRVGPKDIQY

clone_size: few
j_call: TRBJ1-6
cdr3_length: 13
v_call: TRBV7-2
cdr3_aa: ASSLVGVPNSPLH

clone_size: .
j_call: TRBJ2-7
cdr3_length: 12
v_call: TRBV30
cdr3_aa: AWSKGGANYEQY